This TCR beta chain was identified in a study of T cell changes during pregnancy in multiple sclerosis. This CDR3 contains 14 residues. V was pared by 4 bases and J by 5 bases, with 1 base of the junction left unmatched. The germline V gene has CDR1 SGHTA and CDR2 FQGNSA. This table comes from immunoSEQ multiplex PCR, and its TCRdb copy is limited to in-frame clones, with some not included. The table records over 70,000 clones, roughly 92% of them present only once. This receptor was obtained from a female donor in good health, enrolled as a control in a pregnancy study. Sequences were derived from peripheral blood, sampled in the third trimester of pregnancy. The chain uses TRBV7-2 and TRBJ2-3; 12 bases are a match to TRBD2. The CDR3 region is CASSSSGGGDTQYF. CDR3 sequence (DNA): TGTGCCAGCAGCTCTAGCGGGGGGGGAGATACGCAGTATTTT.